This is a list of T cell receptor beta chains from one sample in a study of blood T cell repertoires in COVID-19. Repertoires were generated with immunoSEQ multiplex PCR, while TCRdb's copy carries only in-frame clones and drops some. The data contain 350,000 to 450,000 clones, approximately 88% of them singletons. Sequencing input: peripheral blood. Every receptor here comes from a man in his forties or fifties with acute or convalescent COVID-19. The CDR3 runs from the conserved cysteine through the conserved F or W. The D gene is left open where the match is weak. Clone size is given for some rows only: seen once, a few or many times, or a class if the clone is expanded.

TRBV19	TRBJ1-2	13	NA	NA	TGTGCCTCCCAGGGGTTTCAATCGGGTGGCTACACCTTC	CASQGFQSGGYTF
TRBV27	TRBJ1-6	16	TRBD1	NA	TGTGCCAGCAGTGAAATTCCGGGACAGGGGAGTTCACCCCTCCACTTT	CASSEIPGQGSSPLHF
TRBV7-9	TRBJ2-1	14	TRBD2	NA	TGTGCCAGCAGCTGGACTAGCGGCTACAATGAGCAGTTCTTC	CASSWTSGYNEQFF
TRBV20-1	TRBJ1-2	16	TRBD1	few	TGCAGTGCTAGTGGTAGGGGACAGGGCCTCTTCTATGGCTACACCTTC	CSASGRGQGLFYGYTF
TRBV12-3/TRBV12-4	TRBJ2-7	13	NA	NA	TGTGCCAGCAGTTTAAACAGGGCCTACGAGCAGTACTTC	CASSLNRAYEQYF
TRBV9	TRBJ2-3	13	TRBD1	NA	TGTGCCAGCAGCGCCCGCCGGGACAGGGCCAAGTATTTT	CASSARRDRAKYF
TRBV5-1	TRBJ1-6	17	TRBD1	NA	TGCGCCAGCAGCCTGTCGACAGGGGGCCCCTATAATTCACCCCTCCACTTT	CASSLSTGGPYNSPLHF
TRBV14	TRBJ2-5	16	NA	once	TGTGCCAGCAGCCAAGCACGAGGGTTCCTTAGGGAGACCCAGTACTTC	CASSQARGFLRETQYF
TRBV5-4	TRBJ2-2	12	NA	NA	TGTGTGTGGGGCCCAATGGGGCGGGAGCTGTTTTTT	CVWGPMGRELFF
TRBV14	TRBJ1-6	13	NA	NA	TGTGCCAGCAGCCAAGGAGGGAGATCACCCCTCCACTTT	CASSQGGRSPLHF
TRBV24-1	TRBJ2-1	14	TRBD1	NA	TGTGCCACCAGTGACCCAGGACAGGACAATGAGCAGTTCTTC	CATSDPGQDNEQFF
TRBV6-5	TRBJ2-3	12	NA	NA	TGTGCCAGTACATCAAGCACAGATACGCAGTATTTT	CASTSSTDTQYF
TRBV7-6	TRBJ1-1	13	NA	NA	TGTGCCAGCAGCTTAACAGAGAGCACTGAAGCTTTCTTT	CASSLTESTEAFF
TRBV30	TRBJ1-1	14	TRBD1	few	TGTGCCTGGAGTGTAGGGACAGGGAACACTGAAGCTTTCTTT	CAWSVGTGNTEAFF
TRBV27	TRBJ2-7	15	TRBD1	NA	TGTGCCAGCAGTTTAAGACAGGGTAGCTCCTACGAGCAGTACTTC	CASSLRQGSSYEQYF
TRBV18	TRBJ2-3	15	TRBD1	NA	TGTGCCAGCTCCGACGGACAGGGGGCTAGGGATACGCAGTATTTT	CASSDGQGARDTQYF
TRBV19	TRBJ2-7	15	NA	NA	TGTGCCAGTAGTATGTCGGCTAGCGACGTCTACGAGCAGTACTTC	CASSMSASDVYEQYF
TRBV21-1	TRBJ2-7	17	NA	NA	TGTGCCAGCAGCAAAGTGGATGAGCGGAAAATAGTCCACGAGCAGTACTTC	CASSKVDERKIVHEQYF
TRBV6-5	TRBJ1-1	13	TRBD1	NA	TGTGCCAGCAATCCGGACAGGGGCACTGAAGCTTTCTTT	CASNPDRGTEAFF
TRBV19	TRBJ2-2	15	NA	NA	TGTGCCAGTAGTATACCCGGTTTCGGGACCGGGGAGCTGTTTTTT	CASSIPGFGTGELFF
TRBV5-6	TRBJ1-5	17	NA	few	TGTGCCAGCAGCTTGTTCGCGGGGATTAGCAGCAATCAGCCCCAGCATTTT	CASSLFAGISSNQPQHF
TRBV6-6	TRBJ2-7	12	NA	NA	TGTGCCAGCAGAACAGGGCCCTACGAGCAGTACTTC	CASRTGPYEQYF
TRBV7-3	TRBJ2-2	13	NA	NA	TGTGCCACTGGACAGTTTGTCACCGGGGAGCTGTTTTTT	CATGQFVTGELFF
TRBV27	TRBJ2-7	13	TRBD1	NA	TGTGCCAGCAGTTTTAACAGGGGGATTGAGCAGTACTTC	CASSFNRGIEQYF
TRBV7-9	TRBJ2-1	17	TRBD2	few	TGTGCCAGCAGCTCCGGGACTAGCGGGAGTTCTGGCAATGAGCAGTTCTTC	CASSSGTSGSSGNEQFF
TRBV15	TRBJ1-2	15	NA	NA	TGTGCCACCAGCAGAGATAGGGGCAGACCCTATGGCTACACCTTC	CATSRDRGRPYGYTF